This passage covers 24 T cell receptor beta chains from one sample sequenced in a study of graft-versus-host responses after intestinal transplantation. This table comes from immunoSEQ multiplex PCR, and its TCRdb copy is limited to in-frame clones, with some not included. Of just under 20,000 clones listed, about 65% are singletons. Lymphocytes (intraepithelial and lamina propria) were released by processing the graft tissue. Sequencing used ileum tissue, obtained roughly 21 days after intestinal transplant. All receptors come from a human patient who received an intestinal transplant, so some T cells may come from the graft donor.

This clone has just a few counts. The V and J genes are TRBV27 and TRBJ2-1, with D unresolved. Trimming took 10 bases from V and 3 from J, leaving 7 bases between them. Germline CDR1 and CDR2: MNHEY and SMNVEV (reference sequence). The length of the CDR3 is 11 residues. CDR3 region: CATRYYNEQFF. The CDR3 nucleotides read TGTGCCACCCGCTACTACAATGAGCAGTTCTTC.

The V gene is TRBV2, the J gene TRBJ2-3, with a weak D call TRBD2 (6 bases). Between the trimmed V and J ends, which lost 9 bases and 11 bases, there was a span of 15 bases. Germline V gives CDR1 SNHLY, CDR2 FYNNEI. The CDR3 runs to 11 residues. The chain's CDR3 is CARSTGTVQYF. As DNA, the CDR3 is TGTGCCAGATCTACCGGGACTGTGCAGTATTTT.

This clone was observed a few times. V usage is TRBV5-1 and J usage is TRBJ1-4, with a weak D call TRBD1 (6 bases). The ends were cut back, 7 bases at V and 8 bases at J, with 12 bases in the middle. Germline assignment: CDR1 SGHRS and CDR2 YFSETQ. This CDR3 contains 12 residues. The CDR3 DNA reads TGCGCCAGCCGGGGGGCGGAAGAAAAACTGTTTTTT. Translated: CASRGAEEKLFF.

The CDR3 region has the DNA TGTGCCAGCAGCCCAGAGCGGGGGGCATACAATGAGCAGTTCTTC. The encoded protein is CASSPERGAYNEQFF. The J gene is TRBJ2-1, the V gene TRBV5-4; TRBD2 matches at 9 bases. V shed 4 bases and J 4 bases; nucleotides not matched to a gene: 6. Germline values: CDR1 SGHNT, CDR2 YYREEE (reference sequence). The length of the CDR3 is 15 residues.

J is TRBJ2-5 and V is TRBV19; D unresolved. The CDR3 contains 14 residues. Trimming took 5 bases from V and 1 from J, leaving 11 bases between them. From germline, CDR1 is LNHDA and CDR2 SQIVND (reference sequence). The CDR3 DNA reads TGTGCCAGTAGTGTAAGACTCGGCCAAGAGACCCAGTACTTC. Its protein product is CASSVRLGQETQYF.

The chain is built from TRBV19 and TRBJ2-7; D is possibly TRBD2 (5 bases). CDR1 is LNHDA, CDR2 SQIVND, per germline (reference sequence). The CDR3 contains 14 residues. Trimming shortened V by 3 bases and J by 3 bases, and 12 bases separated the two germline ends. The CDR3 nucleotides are TGTGCCAGTAGTATCGGTGGCAGCGGCTACGAGCAGTACTTC. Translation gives CASSIGGSGYEQYF.

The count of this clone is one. The CDR3, as DNA: TGTGCCAGCAGCACTGACAGGGGTAATCAGCCCCAGCATTTT. Translating gives CASSTDRGNQPQHF. The V gene is TRBV5-4, the J gene TRBJ1-5, with 8 bases identical to TRBD1. The germline gives CDR1 SGHNT, CDR2 YYREEE (reference sequence). V was pared by 4 bases and J by 4 bases, with 4 bases of the junction left unmatched. There are 14 residues in the CDR3.

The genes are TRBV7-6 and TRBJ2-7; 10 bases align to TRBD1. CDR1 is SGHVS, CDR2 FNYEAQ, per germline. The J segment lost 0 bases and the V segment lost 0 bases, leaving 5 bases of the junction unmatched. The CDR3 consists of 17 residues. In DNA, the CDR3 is TGTGCCAGCAGCTTAGCGGGGGGGACAGGGGCCTCCTACGAGCAGTACTTC. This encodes CASSLAGGTGASYEQYF.

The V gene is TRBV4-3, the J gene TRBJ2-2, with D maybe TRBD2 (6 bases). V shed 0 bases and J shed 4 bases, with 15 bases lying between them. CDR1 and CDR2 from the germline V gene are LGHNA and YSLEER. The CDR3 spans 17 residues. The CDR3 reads CASSQDVSRRGTGELFF. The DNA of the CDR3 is TGCGCCAGCAGCCAAGATGTGTCTAGGCGGGGCACCGGGGAGCTGTTTTTT.

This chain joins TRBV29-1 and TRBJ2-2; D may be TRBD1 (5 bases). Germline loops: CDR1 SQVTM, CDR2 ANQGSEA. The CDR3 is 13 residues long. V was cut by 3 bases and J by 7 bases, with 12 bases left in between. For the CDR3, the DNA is TGCAGCGTTGACAGCAGGGAAGGCGGGGAGCTGTTTTTT. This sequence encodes CSVDSREGGELFF.

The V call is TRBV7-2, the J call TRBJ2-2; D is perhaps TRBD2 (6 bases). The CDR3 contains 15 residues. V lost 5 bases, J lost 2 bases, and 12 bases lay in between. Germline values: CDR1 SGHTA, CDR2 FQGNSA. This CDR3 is CASSRGDPNTGELFF. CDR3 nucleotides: TGTGCCAGCAGCCGCGGGGACCCTAACACCGGGGAGCTGTTTTTT.

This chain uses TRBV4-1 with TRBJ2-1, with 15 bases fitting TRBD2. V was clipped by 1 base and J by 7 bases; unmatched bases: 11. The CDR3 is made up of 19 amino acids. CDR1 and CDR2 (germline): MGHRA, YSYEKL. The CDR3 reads CASSQGTSGGDLIGNEQFF. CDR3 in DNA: TGCGCCAGCAGCCAAGGGACTAGCGGGGGGGATCTCATAGGTAATGAGCAGTTCTTC.

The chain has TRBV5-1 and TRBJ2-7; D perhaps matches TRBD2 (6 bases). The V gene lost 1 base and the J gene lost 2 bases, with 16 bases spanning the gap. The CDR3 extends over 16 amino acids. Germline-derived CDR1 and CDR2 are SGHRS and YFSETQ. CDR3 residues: CASSLSLIAGTYEQYF. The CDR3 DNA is TGCGCCAGCAGCTTGAGTCTCATTGCGGGGACCTACGAGCAGTACTTC.

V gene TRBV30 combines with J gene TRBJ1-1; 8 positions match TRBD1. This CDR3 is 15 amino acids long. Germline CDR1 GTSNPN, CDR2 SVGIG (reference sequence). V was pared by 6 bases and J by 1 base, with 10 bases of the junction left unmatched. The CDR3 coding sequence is TGTGCCTGCCTACGGACAGGGAACGGGAACACTGAAGCTTTCTTT. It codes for CACLRTGNGNTEAFF. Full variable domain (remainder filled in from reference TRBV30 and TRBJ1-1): SQTIHQWPATLVQPVGSPLSLECTVEGTSNPNLYWYRQAAGRGLQLLFYSVGIGQISSEVPQNLSASRPQDRQFILSSKKLLLSDSGFYLCACLRTGNGNTEAFFGQGTRLTVV.

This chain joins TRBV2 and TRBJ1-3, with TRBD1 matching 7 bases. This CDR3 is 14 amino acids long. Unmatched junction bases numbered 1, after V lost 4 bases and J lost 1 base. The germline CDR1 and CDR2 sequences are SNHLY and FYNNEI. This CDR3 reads CASSARGSGNTIYF. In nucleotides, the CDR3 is TGTGCCAGCAGTGCCAGGGGGTCTGGAAACACCATATATTTT.

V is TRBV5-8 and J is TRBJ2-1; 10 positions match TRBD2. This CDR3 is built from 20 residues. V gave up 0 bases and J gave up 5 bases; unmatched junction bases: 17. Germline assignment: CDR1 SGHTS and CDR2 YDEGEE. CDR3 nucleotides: TGTGCCAGCAGCTTGGGAAGCGGGGGGGACAGGTCGCCCAAGGACAATGAGCAGTTCTTC. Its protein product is CASSLGSGGDRSPKDNEQFF.

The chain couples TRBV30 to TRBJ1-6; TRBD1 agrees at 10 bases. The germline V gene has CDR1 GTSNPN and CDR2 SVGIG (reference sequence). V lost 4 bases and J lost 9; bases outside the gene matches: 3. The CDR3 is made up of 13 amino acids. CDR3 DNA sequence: TGTGCCTGGAAGACAGGGGGCCCTTCACCCCTCCACTTT. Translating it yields CAWKTGGPSPLHF.

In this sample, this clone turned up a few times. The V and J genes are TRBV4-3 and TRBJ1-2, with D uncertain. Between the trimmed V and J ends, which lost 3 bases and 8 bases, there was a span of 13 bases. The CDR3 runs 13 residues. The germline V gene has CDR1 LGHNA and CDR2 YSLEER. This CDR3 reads CASSQAKYGGYTF. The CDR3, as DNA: TGCGCCAGCAGCCAGGCAAAGTACGGGGGCTACACCTTC.

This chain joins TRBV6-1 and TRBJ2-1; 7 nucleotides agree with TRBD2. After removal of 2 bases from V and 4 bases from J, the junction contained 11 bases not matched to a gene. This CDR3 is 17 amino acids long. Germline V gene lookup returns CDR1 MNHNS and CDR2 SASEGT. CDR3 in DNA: TGTGCCAGCAGTGAACCGACCCCGGGGGGTACGTACAATGAGCAGTTCTTC. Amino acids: CASSEPTPGGTYNEQFF.

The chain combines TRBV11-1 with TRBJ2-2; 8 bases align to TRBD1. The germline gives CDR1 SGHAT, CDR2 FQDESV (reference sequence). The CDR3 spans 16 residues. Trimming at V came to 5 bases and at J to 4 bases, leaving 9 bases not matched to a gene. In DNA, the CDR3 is TGTGCCAGCAGCCCCACGACAGGGGTTGCCACCGGGGAGCTGTTTTTT. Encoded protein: CASSPTTGVATGELFF.

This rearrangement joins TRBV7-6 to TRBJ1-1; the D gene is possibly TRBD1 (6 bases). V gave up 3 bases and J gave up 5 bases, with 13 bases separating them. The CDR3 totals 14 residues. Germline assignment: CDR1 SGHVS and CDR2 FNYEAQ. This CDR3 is CASSLFWGQTEAFF. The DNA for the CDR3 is TGTGCCAGCAGCTTGTTCTGGGGGCAGACTGAAGCTTTCTTT. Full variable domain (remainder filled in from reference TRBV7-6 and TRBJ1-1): GAGVSQSPRYKVTKRGQDVALRCDPISGHVSLYWYRQALGQGPEFLTYFNYEAQQDKSGLPNDRFSAERPEGSISTLTIQRTEQRDSAMYRCASSLFWGQTEAFFGQGTRLTVV.

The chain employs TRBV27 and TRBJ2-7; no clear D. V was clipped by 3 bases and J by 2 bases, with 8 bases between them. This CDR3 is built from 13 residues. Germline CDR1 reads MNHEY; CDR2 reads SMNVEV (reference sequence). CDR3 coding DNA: TGTGCCAGCAGTTTGGGCCAAACCTACGAGCAGTACTTC. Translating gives CASSLGQTYEQYF.

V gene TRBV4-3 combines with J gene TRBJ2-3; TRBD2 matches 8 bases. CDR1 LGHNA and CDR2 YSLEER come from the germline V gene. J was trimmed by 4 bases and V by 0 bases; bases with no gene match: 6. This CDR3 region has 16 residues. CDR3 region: CASSQDRGLVADTQYF. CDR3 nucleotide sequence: TGCGCCAGCAGCCAAGACCGGGGACTAGTCGCAGATACGCAGTATTTT.

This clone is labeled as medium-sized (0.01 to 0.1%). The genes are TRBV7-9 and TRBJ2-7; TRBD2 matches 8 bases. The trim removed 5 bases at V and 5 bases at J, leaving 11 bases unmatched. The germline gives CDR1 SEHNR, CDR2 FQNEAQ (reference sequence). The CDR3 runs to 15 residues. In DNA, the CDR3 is TGTGCCAGCAGCCTGTGGCGGCGGGGGGAAAACGAGCAGTACTTC. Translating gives CASSLWRRGENEQYF.